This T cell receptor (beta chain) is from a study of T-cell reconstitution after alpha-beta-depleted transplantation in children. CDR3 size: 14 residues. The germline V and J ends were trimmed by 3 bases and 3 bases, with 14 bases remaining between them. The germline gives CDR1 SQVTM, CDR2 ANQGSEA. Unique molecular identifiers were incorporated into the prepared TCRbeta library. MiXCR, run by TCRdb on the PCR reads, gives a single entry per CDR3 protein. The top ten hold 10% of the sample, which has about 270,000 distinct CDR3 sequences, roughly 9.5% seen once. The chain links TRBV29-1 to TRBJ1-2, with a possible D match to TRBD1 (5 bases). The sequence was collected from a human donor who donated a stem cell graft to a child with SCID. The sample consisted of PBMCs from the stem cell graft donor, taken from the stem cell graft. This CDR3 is CSVDSQGVDYGYTF. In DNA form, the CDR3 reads TGCAGCGTTGATTCCCAGGGTGTGGACTATGGCTACACCTTC.